Listed below are T cell receptor beta chains from one sample, sequenced in a study of cytomegalovirus exposure and HLA in healthy donors. The method was immunoSEQ multiplex PCR; TCRdb's version includes in-frame clones alone and lacks a portion of them. The table shows roughly 110,000 clones, with around 80% occurring only once. Sequencing input: PBMCs. These receptors were taken from a woman aged 50 to 65 in good health and CMV-seropositive. Both conserved end residues are part of each CDR3. The D gene is left open where the match is weak. Clone sizes are given selectively: once, few, many, or a class where the clone is expanded.

TRBJ2-3	TRBV28	TRBD2	-	TGTGCCAGCAGTTTAGGCGGGGGGGCACCAGATACGCAGTATTTT	CASSLGGGAPDTQYF
TRBJ1-5	TRBV6-5	TRBD1	-	TGTGCCAGCAGTATTCGACAGGGGGTATATCAGCCCCAGCATTTT	CASSIRQGVYQPQHF
TRBJ1-2	TRBV27	TRBD1	-	TGTGCCAGCAGTTCAAACCTCTTAGGACAGGGCAACTATGGCTACACCTTC	CASSSNLLGQGNYGYTF
TRBJ1-1	TRBV6-1	TRBD1	few	TGTGCCAGCAGCGGACAAGGGGGCGCGAAAGCTTTCTTT	CASSGQGGAKAFF
TRBJ2-7	TRBV7-2	TRBD1	-	TGTGCCAGCAGCTTAAAGACAGGGCACTACGAGCAGTACTTC	CASSLKTGHYEQYF
TRBJ1-4	TRBV5-1	TRBD1	few	TGCGCCAGCAGCTCCGCAGGGGGCGGAGTGGGTGAAAAACTGTTTTTT	CASSSAGGGVGEKLFF
TRBJ2-7	TRBV28	TRBD2	-	TGTGCCAGCAGATCTCCGGGACTAGCGCCGCCCTACGAGCAGTACTTC	CASRSPGLAPPYEQYF
TRBJ1-1	TRBV18	TRBD1	-	TGTGCCAGCTTCCAGGACAGGGGGTGGACTGAAGCTTTCTTT	CASFQDRGWTEAFF
TRBJ1-2	TRBV6-6	-	-	TGTGCCAGCAGTTTCATCGAGTCCGACTATGGCTACACCTTC	CASSFIESDYGYTF
TRBJ1-1	TRBV29-1	TRBD1	-	TGCAGCGTTGAAGAACGGGACAGAGGGGGTTTCTTT	CSVEERDRGGFF
TRBJ2-3	TRBV5-1	-	-	TGCGCCAGCAGCTGGCAGGGCACAGATACGCAGTATTTT	CASSWQGTDTQYF
TRBJ1-2	TRBV15	-	-	TGTGCCACCAGCAGAGATTTGGCATATGGCTACACCTTC	CATSRDLAYGYTF
TRBJ1-1	TRBV7-8	-	-	TGTGCCAGCAGCTTAGCGGTACAGAACACTGAAGCTTTCTTT	CASSLAVQNTEAFF
TRBJ1-4	TRBV28	-	-	TGTGCCAGCAGTTTAATGGTCGGGGGAACTGAAAAACTGTTTTTT	CASSLMVGGTEKLFF
TRBJ1-2	TRBV27	TRBD1	once	TGTGCCAGCAGTCGCCGGGTGTTACAGGGGGCAAATGGCTACACCTTC	CASSRRVLQGANGYTF
TRBJ2-2	TRBV5-1	-	few	TGCGCCAGCAGCTTGCTCGACACCGGGGAGCTGTTTTTT	CASSLLDTGELFF
TRBJ2-1	TRBV7-3	-	-	TGTGCCAGCAGCTTAGGGCAGGGTTATGAGCAGTTCTTC	CASSLGQGYEQFF
TRBJ2-1	TRBV5-5	-	-	TGTGCCAGCAGCATCATAACAGGTCACAATGAGCAGTTCTTC	CASSIITGHNEQFF
TRBJ2-5	TRBV6-5	-	-	TGTGCCAGCAGTCCAGAGGCTGGAGAGACCCAGTACTTC	CASSPEAGETQYF
TRBJ1-6	TRBV5-6	-	few	TGTGCCAGCAGCTTGTACCTCGGACAGACAACACCCCTCCACTTT	CASSLYLGQTTPLHF
TRBJ1-4	TRBV7-8	-	-	TGTGCCAGCAGCTTAAAGGCGGGGGTTGAAAAACTGTTTTTT	CASSLKAGVEKLFF
TRBJ2-1	TRBV6-9	-	-	TGTGCCAGTGTACGGGGTTACTACAATGAGCAGTTCTTC	CASVRGYYNEQFF
TRBJ2-3	TRBV4-2	-	-	TGTGCCAGCAGCCAAGAAAACAGGGAAAGGGATACGCAGTATTTT	CASSQENRERDTQYF
TRBJ1-2	TRBV9	-	-	TGTGCCAGCAGCGCCACAGGGTTTGGCTACACCTTC	CASSATGFGYTF
TRBJ1-2	TRBV5-1	TRBD1	-	TGCGCCAGCAGTCCGAGGGGGCTCTCTGGCTACACCTTC	CASSPRGLSGYTF
TRBJ1-2	TRBV2	TRBD1	-	TGTGCCAGTTCACTGGGACAGGGGCCGTCTCTGGGCTACACCTTC	CASSLGQGPSLGYTF
TRBJ1-1	TRBV7-9	TRBD1	-	TGTGCCAGCAGCTACGGCCAGGGGGTAACTGAAGCTTTCTTT	CASSYGQGVTEAFF
TRBJ1-4	TRBV29-1	TRBD1	-	TGCAGCGTCCAGGGGGCCGGAGGGGAAAAACTGTTTTTT	CSVQGAGGEKLFF
TRBJ2-7	TRBV30	-	-	TGTGCCTGGAGTGCCCCAGGGGCGGGGGCCCGCTCCGAGCAGTACTTC	CAWSAPGAGARSEQYF
TRBJ1-4	TRBV5-8	-	-	TGTGCCAGCAGGGACAGAATTAATGAAAAACTGTTTTTT	CASRDRINEKLFF
TRBJ1-2	TRBV6-1	TRBD1	-	TGTGCCAGCAGTGAGATATTACAGGGGAACTATGGCTACACCTTC	CASSEILQGNYGYTF
TRBJ1-6	TRBV18	-	-	TGTGCCAGCTCACCACCGGGAGGGGATAATTCACCCCTCCACTTT	CASSPPGGDNSPLHF
TRBJ1-2	TRBV5-4	TRBD1	-	TGTGCCAGCAGCTTCGGGGGACAGGGGATTTATGGCTACACCTTC	CASSFGGQGIYGYTF
TRBJ1-6	TRBV10-2	TRBD1	-	TGCGCCAGCAGTGAGGCCCCCGGCAGGGGGTTGGGGATGAATTCACCCCTCCACTTT	CASSEAPGRGLGMNSPLHF
TRBJ2-7	TRBV18	-	once	TGTGCCAGCTCATCTCCAGGGCTACATGGGGCCGAGCAGTACTTC	CASSSPGLHGAEQYF
TRBJ2-1	TRBV6-5	TRBD2	-	TGTGCCAGCAGATCGGGACTAGCAGGAAATGAGCAGTTCTTC	CASRSGLAGNEQFF
TRBJ1-1	TRBV18	TRBD1	-	TGTGCCAGCTCACCGGACAGGGTGGCGGACACTGAAGCTTTCTTT	CASSPDRVADTEAFF
TRBJ1-1	TRBV5-4	-	-	TGTGCCAGCATCGATGGCAGGGCAACTTTCTTT	CASIDGRATFF
TRBJ2-7	TRBV6-5	TRBD1	-	TGTGCCAGCAGTTACTCCCACAGGGGAATCTCCTACGAGCAGTACTTC	CASSYSHRGISYEQYF
TRBJ1-1	TRBV6-1	-	-	TGTGCCAGCAGTGCACTACCGGGGGGAAACACTGAAGCTTTCTTT	CASSALPGGNTEAFF
TRBJ1-2	TRBV7-2	-	-	TGTGCCAGCAGCTTTACAGGGCGGTATGGCTACACCTTC	CASSFTGRYGYTF
TRBJ1-1	TRBV7-9	-	-	TGTGCCAGCAGCTTAGAGGAGGGAACTGAAGCTTTCTTT	CASSLEEGTEAFF